The clone carrying this TCR beta chain was seen ten or more times. Its antigen is not known. CDR1 SGHTS and CDR2 YDEGEE come from the germline V gene. The CDR3 has 13 amino acids. The V end was cut by 0 bases, the J end by 12 bases, with 13 bases between. The sample belongs to a study of breast tumors, draining lymph nodes, adjacent tissues. Whole-study results and caveats: Data fit most tumor T cells coming from lymph node, expanding in tumor.

The lymph nodes were axillary draining lymph nodes from breast cancer patients. One entry per CDR3 protein, called by TCRdb with MiXCR from the multiplex PCR reads. The sample shows under 250,000 distinct CDR3 sequences, roughly 30% of them seen only once. The sample comprised axillary lymph node tissue. The J gene is TRBJ2-1, the V gene TRBV5-8; D tentatively reads TRBD1 or TRBD2 (5 bases each). This clonotype originated in a female donor with breast cancer. Some clones in this sample may be carry-over from other donors' samples. The CDR3 reads CASSLAGVGTQFF. Written as DNA, the CDR3 is TGTGCCAGCAGCTTGGCCGGAGTTGGGACGCAGTTCTTC.